Listed below are T cell receptor beta chains from one sample, sequenced in a study of blood T cells in healthy people across ages. One entry per CDR3 protein results from TCRdb running MiXCR on the 5' RACE reads. The sample has 850,000 to 1,300,000 distinct CDR3 sequences; 35% to 50% are singletons. Sequenced sample: blood. The receptors here all came from a woman aged 55-69 years in good health. The CDR3 runs from the conserved cysteine through the conserved F or W. Each record gives: D gene, clone size, J gene, V gene, CDR3 protein, CDR3 DNA. The D gene is left open where the match is weak. Clone size, where shown, is once, few, many, or a class for clones that have expanded.

d_call: TRBD2; clone_size: .; j_call: TRBJ2-1; v_call: TRBV20-1; cdr3_aa: CSARWLAVRNEQFF; cdr3_nt: TGCAGTGCTAGGTGGCTAGCGGTCAGGAATGAGCAGTTCTTC
d_call: .; clone_size: few; j_call: TRBJ2-2; v_call: TRBV20-1; cdr3_aa: CSARDPSLGTGELFF; cdr3_nt: TGCAGTGCTAGGGACCCCTCCTTAGGCACCGGGGAGCTGTTTTTT
d_call: .; clone_size: .; j_call: TRBJ2-5; v_call: TRBV10-1; cdr3_aa: CASRDGTGQETQYF; cdr3_nt: TGCGCCAGCAGGGACGGGACGGGACAAGAGACCCAGTACTTC
d_call: .; clone_size: .; j_call: TRBJ2-4; v_call: TRBV11-2; cdr3_aa: CASSLERGAREQYF; cdr3_nt: TGTGCCAGCAGCTTAGAACGGGGGGCTCGTGAGCAGTACTTC
d_call: TRBD2; clone_size: .; j_call: TRBJ2-1; v_call: TRBV7-6; cdr3_aa: CASSDLLAGRTYNEQFF; cdr3_nt: TGTGCCAGCAGCGACCTCCTAGCGGGGCGAACCTACAATGAGCAGTTCTTC
d_call: .; clone_size: few; j_call: TRBJ2-5; v_call: TRBV7-9; cdr3_aa: CASSLVQGGKETQYF; cdr3_nt: TGTGCCAGCAGCTTAGTACAGGGCGGTAAAGAGACCCAGTACTTC
d_call: .; clone_size: .; j_call: TRBJ2-7; v_call: TRBV20-1; cdr3_aa: CSARPDSAYYEQYF; cdr3_nt: TGCAGTGCTAGACCGGACAGCGCCTACTACGAGCAGTACTTC
d_call: .; clone_size: .; j_call: TRBJ1-2; v_call: TRBV12-3/TRBV12-4; cdr3_aa: CASRKGGDGRAWGYTF; cdr3_nt: TGTGCCAGCAGAAAGGGGGGGGACGGACGAGCGTGGGGCTACACCTTC
d_call: .; clone_size: .; j_call: TRBJ1-1; v_call: TRBV15; cdr3_aa: CTTSRLGAVTEAFF; cdr3_nt: TGTACCACCAGTAGACTGGGGGCCGTCACTGAAGCTTTCTTT
d_call: .; clone_size: .; j_call: TRBJ1-1; v_call: TRBV10-3; cdr3_aa: CAISESPMEREGRNTEAFF; cdr3_nt: TGTGCCATCAGTGAGTCGCCCATGGAGAGAGAGGGCAGGAACACTGAAGCTTTCTTT
d_call: TRBD1; clone_size: few; j_call: TRBJ1-5; v_call: TRBV29-1; cdr3_aa: CSVRGTGDNQPQHF; cdr3_nt: TGCAGCGTTCGAGGCACAGGGGACAATCAGCCCCAGCATTTT
d_call: .; clone_size: few; j_call: TRBJ2-7; v_call: TRBV6-6; cdr3_aa: CASSYSLGSPGSYEQYF; cdr3_nt: TGTGCCAGCAGTTACTCGCTTGGGAGTCCGGGGTCCTACGAGCAGTACTTC
d_call: .; clone_size: .; j_call: TRBJ2-7; v_call: TRBV6-2/TRBV6-3; cdr3_aa: CTSTYGGRSYEQYF; cdr3_nt: TGTACCAGCACCTACGGTGGCAGGAGTTACGAGCAGTACTTC
d_call: TRBD2; clone_size: .; j_call: TRBJ2-7; v_call: TRBV15; cdr3_aa: CATSRDPPRLAGGNEQYF; cdr3_nt: TGTGCCACCAGCAGAGATCCCCCCAGACTAGCGGGGGGGAATGAGCAGTACTTC
d_call: TRBD1; clone_size: .; j_call: TRBJ2-7; v_call: TRBV19; cdr3_aa: CASSPGGKAYEQYF; cdr3_nt: TGTGCCAGTAGTCCAGGGGGTAAAGCCTACGAGCAGTACTTC
d_call: TRBD2; clone_size: once; j_call: TRBJ2-3; v_call: TRBV7-2; cdr3_aa: CASSSAGGTPDTQYF; cdr3_nt: TGTGCCAGCAGCTCCGCGGGAGGAACACCAGATACGCAGTATTTT
d_call: .; clone_size: .; j_call: TRBJ2-1; v_call: TRBV3-1; cdr3_aa: CASSHNPGSNDEQFF; cdr3_nt: TGTGCCAGCAGCCACAATCCAGGTAGCAACGATGAGCAGTTCTTC
d_call: .; clone_size: .; j_call: TRBJ1-5; v_call: TRBV6-1; cdr3_aa: CASSESPLWTQPQHF; cdr3_nt: TGTGCCAGCAGTGAAAGCCCCCTCTGGACTCAGCCCCAGCATTTT
d_call: .; clone_size: .; j_call: TRBJ2-1; v_call: TRBV6-6; cdr3_aa: CASSSNEWGRVEQFF; cdr3_nt: TGTGCCAGCAGTTCCAACGAGTGGGGGCGGGTTGAGCAGTTCTTC
d_call: .; clone_size: few; j_call: TRBJ1-5; v_call: TRBV12-3/TRBV12-4; cdr3_aa: CASSLMFGSNQPQHF; cdr3_nt: TGTGCCAGCAGTTTAATGTTTGGTAGCAACCAGCCCCAGCATTTT
d_call: .; clone_size: .; j_call: TRBJ2-7; v_call: TRBV20-1; cdr3_aa: CSAQRGIKAVQYF; cdr3_nt: TGCAGTGCTCAGAGAGGGATAAAAGCGGTGCAGTACTTC
d_call: .; clone_size: few; j_call: TRBJ2-3; v_call: TRBV12-3/TRBV12-4; cdr3_aa: CASNLEVSGTDTQYF; cdr3_nt: TGTGCCAGCAACCTAGAGGTTAGCGGTACAGATACGCAGTATTTT
d_call: .; clone_size: few; j_call: TRBJ2-7; v_call: TRBV20-1; cdr3_aa: CSARGGAGYEQYF; cdr3_nt: TGCAGTGCTAGAGGGGGGGCTGGGTACGAGCAGTACTTC
d_call: .; clone_size: few; j_call: TRBJ2-5; v_call: TRBV27; cdr3_aa: CASSISIAAGQRQETQYF; cdr3_nt: TGTGCCAGCAGTATATCGATAGCGGCGGGACAACGCCAAGAGACCCAGTACTTC
d_call: TRBD1; clone_size: .; j_call: TRBJ2-7; v_call: TRBV5-1; cdr3_aa: CASSHTGGDEQYF; cdr3_nt: TGCGCCAGCAGCCACACAGGGGGCGACGAGCAGTACTTC
d_call: .; clone_size: few; j_call: TRBJ2-1; v_call: TRBV15; cdr3_aa: CATSRVVRNEQFF; cdr3_nt: TGTGCCACCAGCAGAGTAGTGCGGAATGAGCAGTTCTTC
d_call: .; clone_size: .; j_call: TRBJ1-4; v_call: TRBV4-1; cdr3_aa: CASSQAADEKLFF; cdr3_nt: TGCGCCAGCAGCCAAGCTGCGGATGAAAAACTGTTTTTT
d_call: .; clone_size: .; j_call: TRBJ2-7; v_call: TRBV20-1; cdr3_aa: CSARDRTRGLYEQYF; cdr3_nt: TGCAGTGCTAGAGACAGGACTAGGGGGCTCTACGAGCAGTACTTC
d_call: .; clone_size: .; j_call: TRBJ2-7; v_call: TRBV5-1; cdr3_aa: CASSATRLVYNEQYF; cdr3_nt: TGCGCCAGCAGCGCGACTAGGCTGGTGTACAATGAGCAGTACTTC
d_call: .; clone_size: few; j_call: TRBJ2-7; v_call: TRBV12-5; cdr3_aa: CASGSLAERGEQYF; cdr3_nt: TGTGCTAGTGGTTCGTTAGCGGAAAGGGGGGAGCAGTACTTC
d_call: .; clone_size: many; j_call: TRBJ2-7; v_call: TRBV7-2; cdr3_aa: CASSLGGFYEQYF; cdr3_nt: TGTGCCAGCTCACTGGGCGGTTTTTACGAGCAGTACTTC
d_call: .; clone_size: once; j_call: TRBJ2-5; v_call: TRBV20-1; cdr3_aa: CSAPGARSQETQYF; cdr3_nt: TGCAGTGCCCCCGGGGCCAGGAGCCAAGAGACCCAGTACTTC
d_call: .; clone_size: .; j_call: TRBJ1-6; v_call: TRBV7-3; cdr3_aa: CASSLDLGRDSPPHF; cdr3_nt: TGTGCCAGCAGCTTGGATCTGGGACGCGATTCACCCCCCCACTTT
d_call: .; clone_size: .; j_call: TRBJ2-7; v_call: TRBV7-2; cdr3_aa: CASSRVSGYYEQYF; cdr3_nt: TGTGCCAGCAGCCGAGTCTCGGGTTACTACGAGCAGTACTTC
d_call: TRBD2; clone_size: .; j_call: TRBJ2-5; v_call: TRBV3-1; cdr3_aa: CASSHIFPRLAEKGETQYF; cdr3_nt: TGTGCCAGCAGCCACATATTCCCGAGACTAGCGGAAAAGGGGGAGACCCAGTACTTC
d_call: .; clone_size: few; j_call: TRBJ2-1; v_call: TRBV29-1; cdr3_aa: CSVETAGNEQFF; cdr3_nt: TGCAGCGTTGAGACTGCAGGCAATGAGCAGTTCTTC
d_call: .; clone_size: .; j_call: TRBJ2-5; v_call: TRBV6-2/TRBV6-3; cdr3_aa: CASSTRTWETQYF; cdr3_nt: TGTGCCAGCAGCACCCGAACGTGGGAGACCCAGTACTTC
d_call: TRBD1; clone_size: .; j_call: TRBJ2-7; v_call: TRBV10-3; cdr3_aa: CAISDFLLPDRVASEQYF; cdr3_nt: TGTGCCATCAGTGACTTTCTTTTACCGGACAGGGTAGCTAGCGAGCAGTACTTC
d_call: .; clone_size: .; j_call: TRBJ1-5; v_call: TRBV14; cdr3_aa: CASSQDSGVRQPQHF; cdr3_nt: TGTGCCAGCAGCCAAGACTCAGGGGTGCGGCAGCCCCAGCATTTT
d_call: .; clone_size: .; j_call: TRBJ2-7; v_call: TRBV15; cdr3_aa: CATSYRGRGGEQYF; cdr3_nt: TGTGCCACCAGCTACCGCGGAAGGGGCGGCGAGCAGTACTTC
d_call: TRBD2; clone_size: few; j_call: TRBJ2-7; v_call: TRBV20-1; cdr3_aa: CSAGTSYHNEQYF; cdr3_nt: TGCAGTGCCGGGACTAGCTACCACAATGAGCAGTACTTC
d_call: .; clone_size: .; j_call: TRBJ2-3; v_call: TRBV9; cdr3_aa: CASSVGVRASTDTQYF; cdr3_nt: TGTGCCAGCAGCGTAGGAGTGCGGGCTTCCACAGATACGCAGTATTTT
d_call: .; clone_size: .; j_call: TRBJ1-1; v_call: TRBV6-5; cdr3_aa: CASSYSTDLVDAFF; cdr3_nt: TGTGCCAGCAGTTACTCGACGGACCTCGTGGATGCTTTCTTT
d_call: .; clone_size: .; j_call: TRBJ2-3; v_call: TRBV29-1; cdr3_aa: CSGAAADTQYF; cdr3_nt: TGCAGCGGTGCTGCCGCAGATACGCAGTATTTT
d_call: TRBD2; clone_size: few; j_call: TRBJ2-2; v_call: TRBV28; cdr3_aa: CASMGLAGITGELFF; cdr3_nt: TGTGCCAGCATGGGCCTAGCGGGTATCACCGGGGAGCTGTTTTTT
d_call: TRBD1; clone_size: .; j_call: TRBJ2-3; v_call: TRBV20-1; cdr3_aa: CSATGTGVTDTQYF; cdr3_nt: TGCAGTGCCACCGGGACAGGGGTCACAGATACGCAGTATTTT
d_call: .; clone_size: .; j_call: TRBJ2-7; v_call: TRBV5-6; cdr3_aa: CASSLAGLGEQYF; cdr3_nt: TGCGCCAGCAGCTTGGCCGGGTTGGGGGAGCAGTACTTC
d_call: .; clone_size: .; j_call: TRBJ1-5; v_call: TRBV20-1; cdr3_aa: CSALQGTDQPQHF; cdr3_nt: TGCAGTGCTTTACAGGGAACCGATCAGCCCCAGCATTTT
d_call: TRBD2; clone_size: .; j_call: TRBJ2-5; v_call: TRBV12-3/TRBV12-4; cdr3_aa: CASSPGLAALSVETQYF; cdr3_nt: TGTGCCAGCAGTCCGGGACTAGCGGCCCTTTCGGTCGAGACCCAGTACTTC
d_call: .; clone_size: .; j_call: TRBJ2-7; v_call: TRBV19; cdr3_aa: CASSQGTAATAYEQYF; cdr3_nt: TGTGCCAGTAGCCAAGGGACGGCCGCTACAGCCTACGAGCAGTACTTC
d_call: TRBD1; clone_size: few; j_call: TRBJ2-5; v_call: TRBV9; cdr3_aa: CASSAIQGAREQYF; cdr3_nt: TGTGCCAGCAGCGCTATACAGGGGGCAAGGGAGCAGTACTTC
d_call: TRBD2; clone_size: .; j_call: TRBJ2-3; v_call: TRBV12-5; cdr3_aa: CASGLIRGGLFSTDTQYF; cdr3_nt: TGTGCTAGTGGTTTGATTCGCGGGGGGCTATTCTCCACAGATACGCAGTATTTT
d_call: .; clone_size: .; j_call: TRBJ2-1; v_call: TRBV20-1; cdr3_aa: CSARDDQRWDEQFF; cdr3_nt: TGCAGTGCTAGAGATGACCAGCGCTGGGATGAGCAGTTCTTC
d_call: .; clone_size: .; j_call: TRBJ1-2; v_call: TRBV5-5; cdr3_aa: CASSLARNRDSYGYTF; cdr3_nt: TGTGCCAGCAGCCTTGCCCGTAACAGGGATTCCTATGGCTACACCTTC
d_call: .; clone_size: .; j_call: TRBJ1-2; v_call: TRBV30; cdr3_aa: CAWSVGVAGGGYTF; cdr3_nt: TGTGCCTGGAGTGTAGGAGTGGCAGGAGGCGGCTACACCTTC
d_call: .; clone_size: .; j_call: TRBJ2-1; v_call: TRBV7-2; cdr3_aa: CASSSLLARNEQFF; cdr3_nt: TGTGCCAGCAGCTCCCTTCTAGCGCGGAATGAGCAGTTCTTC
d_call: TRBD2; clone_size: .; j_call: TRBJ2-1; v_call: TRBV5-6; cdr3_aa: CASSPRLASHGWDYNEQFF; cdr3_nt: TGTGCCAGCAGCCCGAGACTAGCGAGCCATGGATGGGACTACAATGAGCAGTTCTTC
d_call: .; clone_size: few; j_call: TRBJ2-7; v_call: TRBV3-1; cdr3_aa: CASSQTTPHEQYF; cdr3_nt: TGTGCCAGCAGCCAAACTACACCTCACGAGCAGTACTTC